This T cell receptor (beta chain) appears in the sequencing data of a study of T cell responses to AZD1222 COVID-19 vaccine. Clones were sequenced by immunoSEQ multiplex PCR, and TCRdb holds only the in-frame ones, with some missing. The sample lists about 180,000 clones, just over 85% seen once, with approximately 10% in the top ten. Concerning this clone: What it recognizes is unknown.

Germline V lookup: CDR1 LGHDT, CDR2 YNNKEL (reference sequence). The CDR3 extends over 17 amino acids. V was pared by 2 bases and J by 1 base, with 6 bases of the junction left unmatched. Study-level points and caveats: Only 5 to 7 AZD1222 recipients were seropositive at baseline. Following two doses of AZD1222, Spike-specific TCR breadth and depth rose.

The sequence was collected from an adult who received the AZD1222 COVID-19 vaccine. The rearrangement uses TRBV3-1 (or the pseudogene TRBV3-2) and TRBJ2-1; 9 bases line up with TRBD1. This material consisted of peripheral blood, taken 28 days after the second AZD1222 dose. CDR3 coding DNA: TGTGCCAGCAGCCAACCTCCCGACAGGGGGTCCTACAATGAGCAGTTCTTC. Its translation: CASSQPPDRGSYNEQFF.